A selection of T cell receptor beta chains follows, all from one sample in a study of blood T cell repertoires in COVID-19. Method: immunoSEQ multiplex PCR; TCRdb's copy keeps in-frame clones and lacks some. The sample includes under 200,000 clones, approximately 80% of them seen just once. Material for sequencing was peripheral blood. All receptors derive from a woman aged 60-75 years with acute or convalescent COVID-19. Both conserved end residues are part of each CDR3. A D gene is named only where the DNA matches it firmly. Rows may omit the clone size; those that give it use once, few, many or a size class.

J: TRBJ1-4
D: .
V: TRBV6-2/TRBV6-3
size: .
CDR3: CASSSSRQLFF
DNA: TGTGCCAGCAGTTCTAGTAGACAACTGTTTTTT

J: TRBJ1-1
D: TRBD1
V: TRBV5-4
size: .
CDR3: CASSPTGGNTEAFF
DNA: TGTGCCAGCAGCCCGACAGGGGGGAACACTGAAGCTTTCTTT

J: TRBJ2-5
D: TRBD2
V: TRBV20-1
size: once
CDR3: CSAAGEETQYF
DNA: TGCAGTGCGGCGGGGGAAGAGACCCAGTACTTC

J: TRBJ2-1
D: TRBD1
V: TRBV29-1
size: .
CDR3: CSVGRDRGRNEQFF
DNA: TGCAGCGTGGGGCGGGACAGGGGGCGGAATGAGCAGTTCTTC

J: TRBJ2-1
D: TRBD2
V: TRBV7-8
size: .
CDR3: CASSLGLAGGLALYNEQFF
DNA: TGTGCCAGCAGCTTGGGACTAGCGGGGGGGCTTGCCCTTTACAATGAGCAGTTCTTC

J: TRBJ2-2
D: TRBD2
V: TRBV30
size: .
CDR3: CAWEEGLAVPGELFF
DNA: TGTGCCTGGGAGGAGGGACTAGCGGTTCCCGGGGAGCTGTTTTTT

J: TRBJ2-7
D: .
V: TRBV6-1
size: .
CDR3: CASRQGSYEQYF
DNA: TGTGCCAGCAGACAGGGCTCCTACGAGCAGTACTTC

J: TRBJ1-1
D: .
V: TRBV6-6
size: .
CDR3: CASTFSTGSTEAFF
DNA: TGTGCCAGCACCTTCTCGACAGGATCCACTGAAGCTTTCTTT

J: TRBJ2-7
D: .
V: TRBV7-9
size: .
CDR3: CASSLTLTEYEQYF
DNA: TGTGCCAGCAGCTTAACCCTGACAGAATACGAGCAGTACTTC

J: TRBJ2-1
D: .
V: TRBV4-1
size: .
CDR3: CASSQESISYNEQFF
DNA: TGCGCCAGCAGCCAAGAGTCAATCTCCTACAATGAGCAGTTCTTC

J: TRBJ2-3
D: TRBD2
V: TRBV2
size: .
CDR3: CASSERGLPTDTQYF
DNA: TGTGCCAGCAGTGAGAGGGGACTACCCACAGATACGCAGTATTTT

J: TRBJ1-2
D: .
V: TRBV28
size: .
CDR3: CAHFTRSYGYTF
DNA: TGTGCCCATTTCACCCGGAGTTATGGCTACACCTTC

J: TRBJ1-2
D: .
V: TRBV28
size: .
CDR3: CASSPVGGPYGYTF
DNA: TGTGCCAGCAGTCCCGTGGGGGGACCCTATGGCTACACCTTC

J: TRBJ1-5
D: TRBD1
V: TRBV12-3/TRBV12-4
size: .
CDR3: CASSQQGDQPQHF
DNA: TGTGCCAGCAGTCAACAGGGGGATCAGCCCCAGCATTTT

J: TRBJ1-1
D: .
V: TRBV11-2
size: .
CDR3: CASSAGHYTEAFF
DNA: TGTGCCAGCAGCGCAGGACATTACACTGAAGCTTTCTTT

J: TRBJ1-1
D: .
V: TRBV7-9
size: .
CDR3: CASSLTPGGRAFF
DNA: TGTGCCAGCAGCTTGACACCTGGGGGGAGGGCTTTCTTT

J: TRBJ1-5
D: TRBD1
V: TRBV9
size: .
CDR3: CASSSGQGVNQPQHF
DNA: TGTGCCAGCAGCTCGGGACAGGGGGTCAATCAGCCCCAGCATTTT

J: TRBJ1-2
D: .
V: TRBV27
size: .
CDR3: CASSSRTDPYGYTF
DNA: TGTGCCAGCAGTTCACGGACAGACCCTTATGGCTACACCTTC

J: TRBJ1-2
D: TRBD1
V: TRBV27
size: .
CDR3: CASRGRTGGNYGYTF
DNA: TGTGCCAGCAGGGGAAGGACAGGGGGGAACTATGGCTACACCTTC

J: TRBJ1-2
D: .
V: TRBV23-1
size: .
CDR3: CASSQSGQNGYTF
DNA: TGCGCCAGCAGTCAATCGGGACAAAATGGCTACACCTTC

J: TRBJ1-2
D: .
V: TRBV5-1
size: .
CDR3: CASSLDSMGWRTF
DNA: TGCGCCAGCAGCTTGGATAGTATGGGGTGGAGGACCTTC

J: TRBJ2-7
D: .
V: TRBV28
size: .
CDR3: CASRFGGGQPSSYEQYF
DNA: TGTGCCAGCAGGTTCGGTGGCGGACAGCCCAGCTCCTACGAGCAGTACTTC

J: TRBJ2-1
D: TRBD1
V: TRBV5-5
size: .
CDR3: CASSPPGQAQFF
DNA: TGTGCCAGCAGCCCGCCTGGACAGGCGCAGTTCTTC

J: TRBJ2-1
D: TRBD2
V: TRBV7-9
size: .
CDR3: CASRSSGGAHEQFF
DNA: TGTGCCAGCCGATCTAGCGGGGGGGCGCATGAGCAGTTCTTC

J: TRBJ1-5
D: .
V: TRBV18
size: .
CDR3: CASSPGGRGNQPQHF
DNA: TGTGCCAGCTCACCGGGAGGGAGAGGCAATCAGCCCCAGCATTTT

J: TRBJ2-1
D: TRBD1
V: TRBV19
size: .
CDR3: CASSMGRGIYNEQFF
DNA: TGTGCCAGTAGTATGGGCAGGGGGATTTACAATGAGCAGTTCTTC

J: TRBJ2-2
D: .
V: TRBV19
size: .
CDR3: CASKWGQSNTGELFF
DNA: TGTGCCAGTAAATGGGGCCAGTCGAACACCGGGGAGCTGTTTTTT

J: TRBJ2-3
D: TRBD2
V: TRBV28
size: .
CDR3: CASSLRTSGVADTQYF
DNA: TGTGCCAGCAGTTTGCGGACTAGCGGGGTGGCAGATACGCAGTATTTT

J: TRBJ1-1
D: .
V: TRBV6-5
size: .
CDR3: CASRGRGGNTEAFF
DNA: TGTGCCAGCAGGGGAAGGGGCGGGAACACTGAAGCTTTCTTT

J: TRBJ1-2
D: TRBD1
V: TRBV18
size: .
CDR3: CASSPQGAQGYTF
DNA: TGTGCCAGCTCACCACAGGGGGCGCAAGGCTACACCTTC

J: TRBJ1-2
D: .
V: TRBV18
size: few
CDR3: CASSPPSGTLYGYTF
DNA: TGTGCCAGCTCACCTCCTTCCGGGACACTCTATGGCTACACCTTC

J: TRBJ2-1
D: TRBD1
V: TRBV11-2
size: .
CDR3: CASSSPDRANEQFF
DNA: TGTGCCAGCAGCTCCCCGGACAGGGCGAATGAGCAGTTCTTC

J: TRBJ2-1
D: TRBD1
V: TRBV19
size: few
CDR3: CASRATAWDRYNEQFF
DNA: TGTGCCAGTAGAGCTACTGCGTGGGACAGATACAATGAGCAGTTCTTC

J: TRBJ1-2
D: .
V: TRBV6-6
size: .
CDR3: CASTPEWTDHGYTF
DNA: TGTGCCAGCACTCCCGAGTGGACTGACCATGGCTACACCTTC

J: TRBJ2-5
D: TRBD1
V: TRBV2
size: .
CDR3: CASSSDRVETQYF
DNA: TGTGCCAGCAGTTCGGACAGGGTTGAGACCCAGTACTTC

J: TRBJ2-2
D: TRBD2
V: TRBV5-4
size: few
CDR3: CASSLGLAGGRTGELFF
DNA: TGTGCCAGCAGCTTGGGGCTAGCGGGGGGGCGAACCGGGGAGCTGTTTTTT

J: TRBJ2-3
D: .
V: TRBV5-1
size: once
CDR3: CASSSLGGSTDTQYF
DNA: TGCGCCAGCAGCTCGCTGGGGGGTAGCACAGATACGCAGTATTTT

J: TRBJ2-1
D: TRBD2
V: TRBV5-1
size: once
CDR3: CASSLDDSGVNEQFF
DNA: TGCGCCAGCAGCTTGGACGATAGCGGGGTTAATGAGCAGTTCTTC

J: TRBJ1-1
D: .
V: TRBV7-9
size: .
CDR3: CASSLRAGVNTEAFF
DNA: TGTGCCAGCAGCTTGAGGGCAGGAGTTAACACTGAAGCTTTCTTT

J: TRBJ2-1
D: .
V: TRBV10-3
size: few
CDR3: CAISEGQKALDNEQFF
DNA: TGTGCCATCAGTGAGGGACAGAAGGCTTTGGACAATGAGCAGTTCTTC

J: TRBJ2-5
D: TRBD1
V: TRBV28
size: .
CDR3: CASSWTGRETQYF
DNA: TGTGCCAGCAGCTGGACAGGGCGAGAGACCCAGTACTTC

J: TRBJ1-3
D: .
V: TRBV9
size: .
CDR3: CASSPTGNSGNTIYF
DNA: TGTGCCAGCAGCCCGACAGGAAACTCTGGAAACACCATATATTTT

J: TRBJ1-2
D: TRBD1
V: TRBV6-5
size: .
CDR3: CASIATGANYGYTF
DNA: TGTGCCAGCATTGCGACAGGGGCTAACTATGGCTACACCTTC

J: TRBJ1-1
D: .
V: TRBV2
size: .
CDR3: CASSALGRRTEAFF
DNA: TGTGCCAGCAGTGCTTTGGGTAGGAGGACTGAAGCTTTCTTT

J: TRBJ2-3
D: TRBD1
V: TRBV7-9
size: .
CDR3: CASSSGEASRDREADTQYF
DNA: TGTGCCAGCAGCTCGGGAGAAGCTTCGCGGGACAGGGAAGCAGATACGCAGTATTTT

J: TRBJ2-7
D: .
V: TRBV9
size: .
CDR3: CASSVEAGSSYEQYF
DNA: TGTGCCAGCAGCGTAGAGGCGGGGAGCTCCTACGAGCAGTACTTC

J: TRBJ1-2
D: .
V: TRBV11-2
size: .
CDR3: CASSFRAYGYTF
DNA: TGTGCCAGCAGCTTCAGGGCCTATGGCTACACCTTC

J: TRBJ2-2
D: .
V: TRBV5-1
size: .
CDR3: CASSLGRRNTGELFF
DNA: TGCGCCAGCAGCTTGGGCCGGAGGAACACCGGGGAGCTGTTTTTT

J: TRBJ1-2
D: TRBD1
V: TRBV19
size: once
CDR3: CASSGTVYYGYTF
DNA: TGTGCCAGTAGTGGGACAGTCTACTATGGCTACACCTTC